A selection of T cell receptor beta chains follows, all from one sample in a study of CD8 T cells in ankylosing spondylitis. TCRdb analysed the 5' RACE reads with MiXCR anew, one entry per CDR3 protein. The sample has about 130,000 distinct CDR3 sequences; around 9.7% are singletons. The sequencing input was blood, either unsorted or a sorted T cell fraction (not recorded which). Every receptor here comes from a male donor with ankylosing spondylitis or in good health (not recorded which). CDR3s include the opening cysteine and the closing phenylalanine or tryptophan. The D gene is left open where the match is weak. Clone size is shown for a subset of rows, as once, few, many or a class of expanded clone.

d_call | clone_size | j_call | v_call | cdr3_aa | cdr3_nt
NA | many | TRBJ2-6 | TRBV12-3/TRBV12-4 | CASRRVSGANVLTF | TGTGCCAGCAGGCGGGTCTCTGGGGCCAACGTCCTGACTTTC
TRBD1 | many | TRBJ2-5 | TRBV20-1 | CSAPRDSQETQYF | TGCAGTGCTCCTCGGGACAGCCAAGAGACCCAGTACTTC
TRBD2 | few | TRBJ2-7 | TRBV5-6 | CASSFSAGSSYEQYF | TGTGCCAGCAGCTTTTCAGCGGGAAGCTCCTACGAGCAGTACTTC
TRBD1 | many | TRBJ2-5 | TRBV15 | CATSRDPGQISETQYF | TGTGCCACCAGCAGAGACCCGGGACAGATTAGCGAGACCCAGTACTTC
NA | many | TRBJ2-3 | TRBV25-1 | CASSEGSRVTQYF | TGTGCCAGCAGTGAGGGTTCTCGGGTAACGCAGTATTTT
TRBD1 | few | TRBJ2-7 | TRBV6-2/TRBV6-3 | CASRRGQGVSYEQYF | TGTGCCAGCCGTCGCGGGCAGGGGGTTTCCTACGAGCAGTACTTC
NA | many | TRBJ2-1 | TRBV6-1 | CASSEGPYNEQFF | TGTGCCAGCAGTGAAGGACCCTACAATGAGCAGTTCTTC
TRBD2 | many | TRBJ2-2 | TRBV9 | CASSVATSHDTGELFF | TGTGCCAGCAGCGTAGCGACTAGCCATGACACCGGGGAGCTGTTTTTT
NA | many | TRBJ1-1 | TRBV5-1 | CASSPRDHRTEAFF | TGCGCCAGCAGCCCCCGGGACCATCGCACTGAAGCTTTCTTT
NA | many | TRBJ2-2 | TRBV7-2 | CASSLANVGNTGELFF | TGTGCCAGCAGCTTAGCCAACGTGGGGAACACCGGGGAGCTGTTTTTT
NA | many | TRBJ1-6 | TRBV20-1 | CSVGRGGDNSPLHF | TGCAGTGTGGGGAGGGGGGGCGATAATTCACCCCTCCACTTT
NA | NA | TRBJ2-5 | TRBV12-3/TRBV12-4 | CASSVGRETQYF | TGTGCCAGCAGCGTAGGCCGGGAGACCCAGTACTTC
NA | many | TRBJ2-7 | TRBV20-1 | CSATKAASSYEQYF | TGCAGTGCCACCAAAGCCGCTAGCTCCTACGAGCAGTACTTC
TRBD1 | many | TRBJ2-1 | TRBV4-3 | CASSQGVGGAYNEQFF | TGCGCCAGCAGCCAAGGGGTAGGGGGCGCCTACAATGAGCAGTTCTTC
NA | many | TRBJ2-3 | TRBV12-3/TRBV12-4 | CASSSGLSRDTQYF | TGTGCCAGCAGTTCGGGACTGAGCAGAGATACGCAGTATTTT
NA | few | TRBJ2-2 | TRBV29-1 | CSALTTGANTGELFF | TGCAGCGCCTTAACGACGGGAGCGAACACCGGGGAGCTGTTTTTT
NA | many | TRBJ2-2 | TRBV5-1 | CASSLALNTGELFF | TGCGCCAGCAGCTTGGCTCTTAACACCGGGGAGCTGTTTTTT
TRBD2 | NA | TRBJ2-1 | TRBV9 | CASSVSGSNEQFF | TGTGCCAGCAGCGTCAGCGGGAGTAACGAGCAGTTCTTC
NA | many | TRBJ2-1 | TRBV9 | CASSDPGLNNEQFF | TGTGCCAGCAGCGACCCGGGACTGAACAATGAGCAGTTCTTC
NA | NA | TRBJ2-1 | TRBV5-5 | CASSLAVSGYNEQFF | TGTGCCAGCAGCTTGGCCGTTAGCGGATACAATGAGCAGTTCTTC
TRBD1 | few | TRBJ2-1 | TRBV11-1 | CASSSDRGDYNEQFF | TGTGCCAGCAGCTCCGACAGGGGAGACTACAATGAGCAGTTCTTC
NA | NA | TRBJ1-1 | TRBV5-5 | CASSLQYQNTEAFF | TGTGCCAGCAGCCTACAGTACCAGAACACTGAAGCTTTCTTT
NA | many | TRBJ2-7 | TRBV28 | CATNGMLALEQYF | TGTGCCACCAACGGGATGCTAGCGCTCGAGCAGTACTTC
NA | many | TRBJ2-5 | TRBV12-3/TRBV12-4 | CASRFGASETQYF | TGTGCCAGCCGATTCGGGGCGTCGGAGACCCAGTACTTC
TRBD1 | many | TRBJ1-1 | TRBV30 | CAWSQGQGFPEAFF | TGTGCCTGGAGTCAGGGACAGGGATTCCCTGAAGCTTTCTTT
NA | many | TRBJ2-1 | TRBV6-2/TRBV6-3 | CASSWDYNEQFF | TGTGCCAGCAGTTGGGACTACAATGAGCAGTTCTTC
NA | many | TRBJ2-5 | TRBV29-1 | CSVEAPGVQETQYF | TGCAGCGTTGAAGCACCGGGAGTCCAAGAGACCCAGTACTTC
TRBD2 | many | TRBJ2-7 | TRBV7-9 | CASRTSARSYEQYF | TGTGCCAGCAGAACTAGCGCACGCTCCTACGAGCAGTACTTC
TRBD1 | many | TRBJ2-7 | TRBV7-9 | CASSLQGVTYEQYF | TGTGCCAGCAGCCTACAGGGGGTAACCTACGAGCAGTACTTC
NA | many | TRBJ2-3 | TRBV29-1 | CSVESGAGRTDTQYF | TGCAGCGTTGAGTCTGGCGCGGGGCGCACAGATACGCAGTATTTT
TRBD2 | many | TRBJ2-1 | TRBV6-1 | CASSRTSTLYNEQFF | TGTGCCAGCAGTCGGACTAGCACCTTATACAATGAGCAGTTCTTC
TRBD1 | many | TRBJ1-1 | TRBV7-9 | CASSLRPGTGGGTEAFF | TGTGCCAGCAGCCTACGTCCCGGGACAGGGGGCGGAACTGAAGCTTTCTTT
TRBD2 | NA | TRBJ2-1 | TRBV20-1 | CSAGLAGGSYNEQFF | TGCAGTGCGGGACTAGCGGGAGGATCCTACAATGAGCAGTTCTTC
NA | many | TRBJ2-3 | TRBV12-3/TRBV12-4 | CASSTGDPDTQYF | TGTGCCAGCAGTACGGGGGACCCAGATACGCAGTATTTT
NA | few | TRBJ1-5 | TRBV7-2 | CASSLGIYSNQPQHF | TGTGCCAGCAGCTTAGGCATATATAGCAATCAGCCCCAGCATTTT
NA | many | TRBJ2-7 | TRBV6-2/TRBV6-3 | CASSYGGFGEQYF | TGTGCCAGCAGTTACGGGGGTTTCGGCGAGCAGTACTTC
TRBD2 | few | TRBJ2-2 | TRBV14 | CASSQDLAGEGNTGELFF | TGTGCCAGCAGCCAAGATTTAGCGGGAGAGGGTAACACCGGGGAGCTGTTTTTT
NA | NA | TRBJ2-1 | TRBV7-2 | CASSPSSAYNEQFF | TGTGCCAGCAGTCCAAGTAGCGCGTACAATGAGCAGTTCTTC
TRBD2 | NA | TRBJ2-1 | TRBV6-2/TRBV6-3 | CASSGGTSGHSYNEQFF | TGTGCCAGCAGTGGAGGGACTAGCGGCCACTCCTACAATGAGCAGTTCTTC
NA | many | TRBJ1-1 | TRBV5-1 | CASSLAKGGKNTEAFF | TGCGCCAGCAGCTTGGCAAAGGGGGGGAAGAACACTGAAGCTTTCTTT
TRBD1 | many | TRBJ2-6 | TRBV12-3/TRBV12-4 | CASSLATGAHVLTF | TGTGCCAGCAGTTTAGCGACAGGGGCCCATGTCCTGACTTTC
NA | many | TRBJ2-7 | TRBV7-3 | CASSLSAGAAYEQYF | TGTGCCAGCAGCTTATCGGCAGGGGCAGCCTACGAGCAGTACTTC
TRBD1 | many | TRBJ2-7 | TRBV2 | CASNRGLEQYF | TGTGCCAGTAACAGGGGTTTAGAGCAGTACTTC
NA | NA | TRBJ2-5 | TRBV15 | CATSRGAGGDANQYF | TGTGCCACCAGCAGAGGGGCGGGCGGGGACGCGAACCAGTACTTC
TRBD2 | NA | TRBJ2-1 | TRBV12-3/TRBV12-4 | CASSSGTSGRLEQFF | TGTGCCAGCAGTTCCGGGACTAGCGGGAGACTTGAGCAGTTCTTC